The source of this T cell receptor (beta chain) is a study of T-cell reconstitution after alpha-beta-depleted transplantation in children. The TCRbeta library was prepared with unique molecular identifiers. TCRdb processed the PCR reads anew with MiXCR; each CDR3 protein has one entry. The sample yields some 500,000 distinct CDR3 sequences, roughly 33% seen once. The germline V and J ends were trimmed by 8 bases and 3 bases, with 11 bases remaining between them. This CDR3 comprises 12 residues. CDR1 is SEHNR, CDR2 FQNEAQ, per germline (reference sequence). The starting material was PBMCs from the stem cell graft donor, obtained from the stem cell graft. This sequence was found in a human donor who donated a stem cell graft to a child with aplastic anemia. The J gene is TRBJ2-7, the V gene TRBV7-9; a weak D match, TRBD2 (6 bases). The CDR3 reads CASGAEGYEQYF. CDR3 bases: TGTGCCAGCGGGGCGGAGGGCTACGAGCAGTACTTC.